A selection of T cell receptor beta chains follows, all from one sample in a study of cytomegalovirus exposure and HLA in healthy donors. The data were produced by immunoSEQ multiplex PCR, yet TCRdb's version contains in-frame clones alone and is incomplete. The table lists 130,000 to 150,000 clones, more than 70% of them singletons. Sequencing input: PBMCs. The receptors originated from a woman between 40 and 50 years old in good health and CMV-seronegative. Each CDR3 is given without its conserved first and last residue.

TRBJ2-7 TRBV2 ASSSSGQPSYEQY
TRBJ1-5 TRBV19 ASSGKGTTNQPQH
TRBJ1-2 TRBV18 ASSPLSVNYGYT
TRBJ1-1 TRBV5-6 ASSRISGEAF
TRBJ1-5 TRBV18 ASSQTFNQPQH
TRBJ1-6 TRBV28 ASGGKNSPLH
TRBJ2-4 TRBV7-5 VRSYVVRGAGGSKNIQY
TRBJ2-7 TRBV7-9 ASSPTGDEQY
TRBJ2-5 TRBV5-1 ASRKGQTQY
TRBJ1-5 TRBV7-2 ASSLGSQPQH
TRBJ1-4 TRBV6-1 ASSEWAEWEKLF
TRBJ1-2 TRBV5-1 ASSFAQGDDGYT
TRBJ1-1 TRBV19 ASSIGDRGWDLNTEAF
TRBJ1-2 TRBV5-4 ASSFEDSGYT
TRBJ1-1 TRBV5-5 ASSLGTNIEAF
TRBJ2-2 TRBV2 ASSADRGSAGELF
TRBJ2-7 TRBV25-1 ASSTGPEQY
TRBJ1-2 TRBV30 AWSVRFGLLGYGYT
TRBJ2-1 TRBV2 ASMSEVFNEQF
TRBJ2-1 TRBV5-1 ASALAGGDNEQF
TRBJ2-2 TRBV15 ATSRDFTGAPNTGELF
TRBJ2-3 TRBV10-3 AISATTTKSTDTQY